The sample holds many counts of the clone carrying this T cell receptor (beta chain). The CDR3 length is 17 residues. The J segment lost 0 bases and the V segment lost 3 bases, leaving 7 bases of the junction unmatched. Germline values: CDR1 KGHSH, CDR2 LQKENI. Authors' methods: Reference gene primers were amplified, and this amplification served to estimate nucleated cell counts. Generated by immunoSEQ multiplex PCR, the TCRdb table keeps only in-frame clones and is missing some. V and J calls and clone size follow that table, whereas D and trimming were derived from the DNA. The sample includes around 150,000 clones, around 80% of them seen just once. The record originates from a study of blood T cell repertoires in COVID-19. Background on the study: The United States, Italy and Spain supplied acute and convalescent COVID-19 samples.

The chain links TRBV18 to TRBJ1-1; 10 positions match TRBD1. Sequencing used peripheral blood. This clonotype was sampled from a man in his sixties with acute or convalescent COVID-19. The CDR3 sequence is CASSPPGQGTLNTEAFF. The CDR3 nucleotides are TGTGCCAGCTCACCGCCGGGACAGGGGACCCTGAACACTGAAGCTTTCTTT.